The 24 T cell receptor beta chains given below trace back to one sample, sequenced in a study of cytomegalovirus exposure and HLA in healthy donors. PCR involved 60 Vbeta and 13 Jbeta primers. Only in-frame clones appear in the TCRdb table, and some are missing; sequencing was by immunoSEQ multiplex PCR. The repertoire consists of about 190,000 clones, with roughly 73% occurring once and the leading ten covering approximately 2%. Material: PBMCs. These receptors were taken from a woman in her 30s in good health and CMV-seropositive.

The chain combines TRBV28 with TRBJ1-1, with TRBD1 identical over 10 bases. Trimming removed 2 bases from V and 4 bases from J; junction bases left unmatched: 7. The CDR3 contains 16 residues. Germline lookup yields CDR1 MDHEN and CDR2 SYDVKM. The CDR3 protein is CASSLPSDRGGTEAFF. The CDR3 DNA is TGTGCCAGCAGTTTACCCTCGGACAGGGGGGGCACTGAAGCTTTCTTT.

This clone was seen only a few times. The rearrangement joins TRBV7-9 to TRBJ1-2; 11 nucleotides match TRBD1. CDR1 and CDR2 from the germline V gene are SEHNR and FQNEAQ (reference sequence). This CDR3 region has 13 residues. V was pared by 4 bases and J by 7 bases, with 2 bases of the junction left unmatched. CDR3 residues: CASSWTGGFGYTF. The CDR3 coding sequence is TGTGCCAGCAGCTGGACAGGGGGCTTTGGCTACACCTTC.

The V gene is TRBV7-3, the J gene TRBJ2-3; no clear D. Germline V CDR1 and CDR2: SGHTA, FQGTGA. This CDR3 contains 14 residues. Between the trimmed V and J ends, which lost 2 bases and 2 bases, there was a span of 8 bases. CDR3 DNA: TGTGCCAGCAGCTTAGGCCGACTCACAGATACGCAGTATTTT. It codes for CASSLGRLTDTQYF.

This clone occurred a few times. The V gene is TRBV6-6, the J gene TRBJ1-2, with 7 bases identical to TRBD1. Germline V gene lookup returns CDR1 MNHNY and CDR2 SVGAGI (reference sequence). This CDR3 spans 12 amino acids. V shed 6 bases and J 4 bases; nucleotides not matched to a gene: 2. This CDR3 reads CASRGTVYGYTF. DNA of the CDR3: TGTGCCAGCAGAGGGACAGTCTATGGCTACACCTTC.

This chain links TRBV4-2 with TRBJ2-5; D uncertain. CDR3 length equals 15 residues. The ends were cut back, 1 base at V and 5 bases at J, with 14 bases in the middle. Germline CDR1 and CDR2: LGHNA and YNFKEQ. Written as DNA, the CDR3 is TGTGCCAGCAGCCAAGCGTTTACTGCGGAGGAGACCCAGTACTTC. Its translation is CASSQAFTAEETQYF.

The table lists this clone with a few counts. The chain links TRBV7-2 to TRBJ2-1; a possible D gene is TRBD2 (7 bases). This CDR3 region has 14 residues. The V gene's germline CDR1 is SGHTA and CDR2 FQGNSA. The V gene lost 2 bases and the J gene lost 9 bases, with 14 bases spanning the gap. CDR3 in amino acids: CASSLNRAGVEQFF. CDR3 coding DNA: TGTGCCAGCAGCTTAAACAGGGCGGGGGTTGAGCAGTTCTTC. The full variable domain, rest sourced from reference TRBV7-2 and TRBJ2-1, is GAGVSQSPSNKVTEKGKDVELRCDPISGHTALYWYRQSLGQGLEFLIYFQGNSAPDKSGLPSDRFSAERTGGSVSTLTIQRTQQEDSAVYLCASSLNRAGVEQFFGPGTRLTVL.

This clone is a singleton in its sample. The chain employs TRBV5-4 and TRBJ2-5; weak D call: TRBD1 (6 bases). V lost 4 bases and J 4 bases, leaving 11 bases between the germline ends. This CDR3 comprises 13 residues. Germline V gene sequence: CDR1 SGHNT, CDR2 YYREEE (reference sequence). In DNA form, the CDR3 reads TGTGCCAGCAGCACGGACAGCAGAGAGACCCAGTACTTC. Translation: CASSTDSRETQYF. Full variable domain (rest looked up from reference TRBV5-4 and TRBJ2-5): ETGVTQSPTHLIKTRGQQVTLRCSSQSGHNTVSWYQQALGQGPQFIFQYYREEENGRGNFPPRFSGLQFPNYSSELNVNALELDDSALYLCASSTDSRETQYFGPGTRLLVL.

This chain links TRBV14 with TRBJ1-2; D is unclear. This CDR3 has 12 residues. The V gene lost 4 bases and the J gene lost 2 bases, with 5 bases spanning the gap. Germline CDR1 is SGHDN and CDR2 is FVKESK. CDR3 DNA sequence: TGTGCCAGCAGCCCCGTCAACTATGGCTACACCTTC. This gives the protein CASSPVNYGYTF.

CDR3 protein: CAWSPGQGVTETQYF. DNA of the CDR3: TGTGCCTGGAGTCCTGGACAGGGGGTAACAGAGACCCAGTACTTC. The chain is built from TRBV30 and TRBJ2-5; TRBD1 matches at 10 bases. Germline CDR1 reads GTSNPN; CDR2 reads SVGIG (reference sequence). The V segment lost 2 bases and the J segment 4 bases; nucleotides outside the gene matches: 7. CDR3 size: 15 residues.

The chain combines TRBV4-1 with TRBJ1-3; possibly TRBD1 for D (5 bases). This CDR3 region has 15 residues. Trimming removed 1 base at V and 4 bases at J, with 11 bases between. CDR1 and CDR2 from the germline V gene are MGHRA and YSYEKL. The CDR3 region has the DNA TGCGCCAGCAGCCAAGTAGGGACTACGGGAAACACCATATATTTT. Translated: CASSQVGTTGNTIYF.

This chain joins TRBV5-1 and TRBJ2-1, with 7 nucleotides matching TRBD2. Germline CDR1 and CDR2: SGHRS and YFSETQ. The CDR3 runs 15 residues. J gave up 7 bases and V 0 bases, and 7 bases lay outside the gene matches. CDR3: CASSLGPGGTNEQFF. The DNA for the CDR3 is TGCGCCAGCAGCTTGGGTCCGGGGGGAACGAATGAGCAGTTCTTC.

V is TRBV7-8 and J is TRBJ1-4, with a possible D match to TRBD1 (6 bases). The CDR3 is 16 residues long. Trimming left V 6 bases short and J 4 bases short, with 18 bases between. Germline V gene sequence: CDR1 SGHVS, CDR2 FQNEAQ. CDR3 DNA: TGTGCCAGCAGTAACGAGGGGGGGGTTTATAATGAAAAACTGTTTTTT. Translation gives CASSNEGGVYNEKLFF.

The CDR3 region is CASSRRQGLMETQYF. The CDR3 nucleotides read TGTGCCAGCAGCCGCAGACAGGGCCTAATGGAGACCCAGTACTTC. The gene calls are TRBV6-1 and TRBJ2-5; 7 bases agree with TRBD1. Germline CDR1 and CDR2: MNHNS and SASEGT. The CDR3 is 15 amino acids. Losses at the gene ends were 6 bases for V and 5 bases for J; bases not matched to a gene: 12.

This clone came up a few times. The J gene is TRBJ2-7, the V gene TRBV5-3; the D is unclear. TRBV5-3 is noted as an ORF with a role that remains uncertain. The CDR3 consists of 14 residues. Trimming removed 0 bases from V and 1 base from J, with 8 bases in between. The CDR3 spells CARSLDPPSYEQYF. The CDR3 DNA sequence: TGTGCCAGAAGCTTGGATCCCCCATCCTACGAGCAGTACTTC.

The CDR3 DNA is TGTGCCAGTAGTCCTACAGGGCCCACCGGGGAGCTGTTTTTT. Protein sequence: CASSPTGPTGELFF. This sequence joins TRBV19 and TRBJ2-2, with D possibly matching TRBD1 (6 bases). The V end lost 5 bases, the J end lost 4 bases, and 11 bases lay between the germline ends. This CDR3 is 14 amino acids long. CDR1 is LNHDA and CDR2 is SQIVND in the germline V gene (reference sequence).

The chain uses TRBV5-1 and TRBJ1-1, with a weak D call TRBD1 (5 bases). Germline V gene sequence: CDR1 SGHRS, CDR2 YFSETQ. V shed 6 bases and J shed 0 bases, with 18 bases lying between them. The CDR3 totals 16 residues. The CDR3 coding sequence is TGCGCCAGCACCCTCGCCGGAGGGACGGTGAACACTGAAGCTTTCTTT. This translates into CASTLAGGTVNTEAFF.

This rearrangement joins TRBV10-3 to TRBJ1-1; no clear D gene. CDR1 is ENHRY, CDR2 SYGVKD, per germline. This CDR3 contains 14 residues. V lost 6 bases and J 4 bases, leaving 15 bases between the germline ends. The CDR3 here is CAIRNTGSSTEAFF. CDR3 DNA: TGTGCCATCAGGAATACCGGGTCGAGCACTGAAGCTTTCTTT.

The V gene is TRBV29-1, the J gene TRBJ2-5; D not resolved. V shed 5 bases and J shed 4 bases, with 11 bases lying between them. This CDR3 region has 12 residues. CDR1 is SQVTM, CDR2 ANQGSEA, per germline. CDR3 sequence reads: CSVLNGVETQYF. In nucleotides, the CDR3 is TGCAGCGTTCTTAATGGAGTAGAGACCCAGTACTTC.

The rearrangement uses TRBV29-1 and TRBJ2-1, with 12 bases identical to TRBD2. Germline V lookup: CDR1 SQVTM, CDR2 ANQGSEA. J was trimmed by 12 bases and V by 4 bases; bases with no gene match: 4. There are 12 residues in the CDR3. CDR3 in DNA: TGCAGCGTTGCTAGCGGGAGGGAAGGGCAGTTCTTC. Its translation: CSVASGREGQFF.

The rearrangement uses TRBV29-1 and TRBJ2-7, with 10 positions matching TRBD1. The germline gives CDR1 SQVTM, CDR2 ANQGSEA. This CDR3 is 14 amino acids long. Trimming at V came to 7 bases and at J to 4 bases, leaving 10 bases not matched to a gene. The CDR3 DNA sequence: TGCAGCGCCTCAACCGGGACAGGGGATTACGAGCAGTACTTC. Residues: CSASTGTGDYEQYF.

This clone was recorded once. V is TRBV6-1 and J is TRBJ2-5; 10 bases are shared with TRBD1. CDR3 length equals 14 residues. The trim removed 6 bases at V and 3 bases at J, leaving 4 bases unmatched. Looked up from germline, CDR1 is MNHNS and CDR2 is SASEGT. CDR3 in amino acids: CASRAGTGEETQYF. Written as DNA, the CDR3 is TGTGCCAGCAGGGCCGGGACAGGGGAAGAGACCCAGTACTTC.

This clone was seen once. The rearrangement uses TRBV2 and TRBJ2-5; 7 nucleotides line up with TRBD1. Germline V gene sequence: CDR1 SNHLY, CDR2 FYNNEI. The ends lost 7 bases at V and 7 bases at J; junction bases unmatched: 9. The CDR3 is 13 residues long. The CDR3: CASTQTGDGTQYF. DNA for the CDR3: TGTGCCAGCACACAAACAGGGGATGGGACCCAGTACTTC.

The V and J genes are TRBV7-2 and TRBJ2-1; the match to TRBD1 covers 7 bases. Germline loops: CDR1 SGHTA, CDR2 FQGNSA. Trimming cost V 1 base and J 9 bases; bases outside gene matches: 6. The CDR3 totals 14 residues. The CDR3 sequence is CASSLGQGHREQFF. The DNA of the CDR3 is TGTGCCAGCAGCTTAGGACAGGGTCATCGTGAGCAGTTCTTC.

This chain links TRBV27 with TRBJ2-6; a possible D gene is TRBD1 (6 bases). This CDR3 has 15 residues. The V end lost 2 bases, the J end lost 3 bases, and 8 bases lay between the germline ends. Germline-derived CDR1 and CDR2 are MNHEY and SMNVEV (reference sequence). The CDR3 is CASSLRGNGANVLTF. In nucleotides, the CDR3 is TGTGCCAGCAGTTTAAGGGGGAATGGGGCCAACGTCCTGACTTTC.